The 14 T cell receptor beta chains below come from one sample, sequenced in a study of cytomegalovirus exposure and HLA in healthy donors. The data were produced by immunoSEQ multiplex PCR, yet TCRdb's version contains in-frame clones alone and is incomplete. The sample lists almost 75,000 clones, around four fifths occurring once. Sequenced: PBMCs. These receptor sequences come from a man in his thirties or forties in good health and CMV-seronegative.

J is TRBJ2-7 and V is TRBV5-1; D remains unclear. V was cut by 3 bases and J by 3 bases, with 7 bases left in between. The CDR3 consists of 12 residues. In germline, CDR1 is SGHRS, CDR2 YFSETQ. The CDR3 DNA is TGCGCCAGCAGCTACACAAACTACGAGCAGTACTTC. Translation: CASSYTNYEQYF. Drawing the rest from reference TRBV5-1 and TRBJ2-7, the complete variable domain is KAGVTQTPRYLIKTRGQQVTLSCSPISGHRSVSWYQQTPGQGLQFLFEYFSETQRNKGNFPGRFSGRQFSNSRSEMNVSTLELGDSALYLCASSYTNYEQYFGPGTRLTVT.

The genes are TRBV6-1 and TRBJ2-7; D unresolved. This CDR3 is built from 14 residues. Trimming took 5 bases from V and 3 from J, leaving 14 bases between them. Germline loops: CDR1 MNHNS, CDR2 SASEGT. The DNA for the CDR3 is TGTGCCAGCAGTTTTCCATTCACTGGCTACGAGCAGTACTTC. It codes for CASSFPFTGYEQYF.

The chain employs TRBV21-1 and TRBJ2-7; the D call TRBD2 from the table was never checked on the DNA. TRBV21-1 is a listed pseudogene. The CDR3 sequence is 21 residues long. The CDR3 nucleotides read TGTGCCAGCAGCTCCCGCCGCAGGACTAGCGGGACCCTATCGAGCTCCTACGAGCAGTACGTC. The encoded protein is CASSSRRRTSGTLSSSYEQYV.

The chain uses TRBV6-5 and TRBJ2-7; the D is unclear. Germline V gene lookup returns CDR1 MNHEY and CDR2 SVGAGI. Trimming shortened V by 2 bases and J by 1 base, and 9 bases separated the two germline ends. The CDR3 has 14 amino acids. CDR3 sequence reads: CASSYRGPSYEQYF. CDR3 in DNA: TGTGCCAGCAGTTACAGAGGTCCTTCCTACGAGCAGTACTTC.

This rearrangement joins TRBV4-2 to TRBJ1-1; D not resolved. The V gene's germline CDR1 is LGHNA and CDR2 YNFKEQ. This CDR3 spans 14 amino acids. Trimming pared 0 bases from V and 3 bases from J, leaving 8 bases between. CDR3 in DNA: TGTGCCAGCAGCCAAGATGGAACAGACACTGAAGCTTTCTTT. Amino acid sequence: CASSQDGTDTEAFF.

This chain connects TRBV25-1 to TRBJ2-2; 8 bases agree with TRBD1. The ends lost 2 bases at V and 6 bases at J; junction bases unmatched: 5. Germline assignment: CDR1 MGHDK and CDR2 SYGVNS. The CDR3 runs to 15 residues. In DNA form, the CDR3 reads TGTGCCAGCAGTGAAAAGGACAGGGACGCCGGGGAGCTGTTTTTT. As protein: CASSEKDRDAGELFF.

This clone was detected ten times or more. The CDR3 spells CASEKSSYGYTF. The CDR3 DNA is TGTGCCAGCGAGAAGAGTAGCTATGGCTACACCTTC. This chain joins TRBV27 and TRBJ1-2, with D hard to call. V lost 8 bases to trimming and J lost 4 bases, with 11 bases between them. The CDR3 loop spans 12 amino acids. In germline, CDR1 is MNHEY, CDR2 SMNVEV (reference sequence).

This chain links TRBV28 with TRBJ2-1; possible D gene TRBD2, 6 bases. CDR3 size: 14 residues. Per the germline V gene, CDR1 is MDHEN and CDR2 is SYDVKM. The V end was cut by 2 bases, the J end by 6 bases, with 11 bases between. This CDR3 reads CASSLIRGGNEQFF. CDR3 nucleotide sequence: TGTGCCAGCAGTTTAATCCGGGGAGGCAATGAGCAGTTCTTC.

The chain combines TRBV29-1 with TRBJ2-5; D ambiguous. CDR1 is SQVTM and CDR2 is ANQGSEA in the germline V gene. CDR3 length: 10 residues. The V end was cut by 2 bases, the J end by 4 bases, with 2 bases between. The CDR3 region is CSVERETQYF. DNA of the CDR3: TGCAGCGTTGAACGAGAGACCCAGTACTTC.

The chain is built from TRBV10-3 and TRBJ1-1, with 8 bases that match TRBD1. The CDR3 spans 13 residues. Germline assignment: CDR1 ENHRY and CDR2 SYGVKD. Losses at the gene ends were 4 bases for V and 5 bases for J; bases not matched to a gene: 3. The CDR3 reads CAISADRETEAFF. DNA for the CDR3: TGTGCCATCAGTGCGGACAGGGAGACTGAAGCTTTCTTT.

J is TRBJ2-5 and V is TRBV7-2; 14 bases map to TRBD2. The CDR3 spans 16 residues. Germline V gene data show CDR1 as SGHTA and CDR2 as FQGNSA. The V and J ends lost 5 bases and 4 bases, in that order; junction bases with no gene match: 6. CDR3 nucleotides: TGTGCCAGCAGCCCACGAGGACTAGCGGGAGGAGAGACCCAGTACTTC. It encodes CASSPRGLAGGETQYF.

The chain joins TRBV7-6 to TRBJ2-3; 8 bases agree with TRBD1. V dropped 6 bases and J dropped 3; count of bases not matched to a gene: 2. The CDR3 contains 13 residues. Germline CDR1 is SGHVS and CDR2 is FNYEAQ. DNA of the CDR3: TGTGCCAGCAGTACAGGGGGTACAGATACGCAGTATTTT. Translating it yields CASSTGGTDTQYF.

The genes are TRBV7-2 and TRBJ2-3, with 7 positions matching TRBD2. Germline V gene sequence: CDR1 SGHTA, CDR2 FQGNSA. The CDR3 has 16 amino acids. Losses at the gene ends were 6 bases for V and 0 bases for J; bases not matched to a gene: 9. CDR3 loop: CASSSTSGTSTDTQYF. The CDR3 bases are TGTGCCAGCAGTTCGACAAGCGGGACTAGCACAGATACGCAGTATTTT.

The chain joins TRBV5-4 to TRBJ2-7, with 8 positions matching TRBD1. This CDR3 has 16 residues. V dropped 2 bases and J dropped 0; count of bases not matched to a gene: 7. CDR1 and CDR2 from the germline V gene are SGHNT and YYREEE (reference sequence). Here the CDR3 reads CASSFPGQESSYEQYF. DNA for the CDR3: TGTGCCAGCAGCTTTCCGGGACAGGAGAGCTCCTACGAGCAGTACTTC.